This record looks at one T cell receptor beta chain sequence and its context. Its antigen is still unknown. The length of the CDR3 is 14 residues. Germline assignment: CDR1 MNHNS and CDR2 SASEGT. V lost 10 bases to trimming and J lost 7 bases; unmatched junction nucleotides: 11. The data stem from a study of cytomegalovirus exposure and HLA in healthy donors. Findings and caveats of the study: Among the most significant clusters, several appeared linked to common viral pathogens in a later analysis.

PCR amplification relied on 60 Vbeta primers (plus 13 Jbeta primers). The assay was immunoSEQ multiplex PCR, and TCRdb's table has in-frame clones only and misses some. Here the sample spans around 180,000 clones, 65% to 90% being singletons. V and J are TRBV6-1 and TRBJ1-5, with TRBD1 identical over 9 bases. This clonotype originated in a girl aged 2 to 9 in good health and CMV-seropositive. The sequencing sample was made of PBMCs. The CDR3 reads CATAGTGIVQPQHF. The CDR3 nucleotides are TGTGCCACCGCCGGGACAGGGATTGTGCAGCCCCAGCATTTT.